This T cell receptor (beta chain) was obtained from a study of cytomegalovirus exposure and HLA in healthy donors. Regarding this clone: The antigen is undetermined.

Germline trimming cut 3 bases from V and 5 bases from J; bases unmatched to any gene: 11. Germline-derived CDR1 and CDR2 are MGHRA and YSYEKL. The CDR3 loop spans 16 amino acids. The primer mix had 60 Vbeta and 13 Jbeta primers. Libraries were prepared by immunoSEQ multiplex PCR; TCRdb keeps only in-frame clonotypes and omits some of them. The table gives over 100,000 clones; the top ten clones make up approximately 1.7% of it. Study-wide results and caveats: The study labeled 150 to 200 TCR beta chains cytomegalovirus-associated.

The chain is built from TRBV4-1 and TRBJ2-3, with 7 bases lining up with TRBD2. This receptor was identified in a woman in her thirties or forties in good health and CMV-seropositive. Sequences were obtained from PBMCs. CDR3 coding DNA: TGCGCCAGCAGCCAGCCCTCTAGCGGATCTAAAGATACGCAGTATTTT. It codes for CASSQPSSGSKDTQYF.